This TCR beta chain was profiled in a study of control samples from healthy donors and cancer patients. The CDR3 length is 14 residues. Per germline, CDR1 MNHEY and CDR2 SMNVEV (reference sequence). V dropped 5 bases and J dropped 9; count of bases not matched to a gene: 6. The protocol was immunoSEQ multiplex PCR, while the TCRdb copy is restricted to in-frame clones and leaves out a portion. The sample contains about 130,000 clones, over 90% of which appear only once. Source material: PBMCs. The V and J genes are TRBV27 and TRBJ1-6, with 8 positions matching TRBD1. The receptor comes from a man in his 60s with colorectal cancer. CDR3 protein: CASSLGQGGSPLHF. In DNA, the CDR3 is TGTGCCAGCAGTCTCGGACAGGGAGGTTCACCCCTCCACTTT.